These 24 T cell receptor beta chains originate from one sample sequenced in a study of cytomegalovirus exposure and HLA in healthy donors. Clones were sequenced by immunoSEQ multiplex PCR, and TCRdb holds only the in-frame ones, with some missing. This sample has about 56,000 clones, with 93% found just once. Sequenced: PBMCs. These receptors came from a woman aged 18-29 years in good health and CMV-seropositive.

The gene calls are TRBV5-6 and TRBJ1-1, with D perhaps TRBD1 (5 bases). The CDR3 runs 17 residues. Germline CDR1 reads SGHDT; CDR2 reads YYEEEE. With 2 bases removed from V and 0 bases from J, the gap between germline ends came to 17 bases. CDR3 coding DNA: TGTGCCAGCAGCTTTGGGGGGAGGGTAAGCATGAACACTGAAGCTTTCTTT. This translates into CASSFGGRVSMNTEAFF.

The V and J genes are TRBV29-1 and TRBJ2-5, with D perhaps TRBD1 (5 bases). Trimming left V 4 bases short and J 4 bases short, with 13 bases between. This CDR3 has 13 residues. Germline V gene lookup returns CDR1 SQVTM and CDR2 ANQGSEA. The CDR3 loop is CSVGGRASETQYF. CDR3 nucleotide sequence: TGCAGCGTTGGGGGCAGGGCGTCAGAGACCCAGTACTTC.

The rearrangement links TRBV19 to TRBJ1-2, with D maybe TRBD1 (5 bases). Germline values: CDR1 LNHDA, CDR2 SQIVND (reference sequence). The V end lost 3 bases, the J end lost 4 bases, and 9 bases lay between the germline ends. The CDR3 spans 13 residues. CDR3 region: CASSMTVGYGYTF. The CDR3 DNA reads TGTGCCAGTAGTATGACAGTTGGCTATGGCTACACCTTC.

The V and J genes are TRBV18 and TRBJ2-5; 7 nucleotides align to TRBD1. The germline CDR1 and CDR2 sequences are KGHSH and LQKENI. The CDR3 is made up of 14 amino acids. Trimming at V came to 4 bases and at J to 1 base, leaving 3 bases not matched to a gene. The CDR3 region has the DNA TGTGCCAGCTCACGTACAGGGGCCCAAGAGACCCAGTACTTC. This sequence encodes CASSRTGAQETQYF.

Only one count was recorded for this clone. The chain links TRBV7-9 to TRBJ1-1; D unresolved. From germline, CDR1 is SEHNR and CDR2 FQNEAQ (reference sequence). With 7 bases removed from V and 1 base from J, the gap between germline ends came to 7 bases. CDR3 length: 12 amino acids. The CDR3 DNA reads TGTGCCAGCAACAAGTGGAACACTGAAGCTTTCTTT. Its translation is CASNKWNTEAFF.

CDR3 coding DNA: TGCGCCAGCAGCTTGGGCGGGCGACTAGCGGGGAGATCTAGCACAGATACGCAGTATTTT. It codes for CASSLGGRLAGRSSTDTQYF. The rearrangement links TRBV5-1 to TRBJ2-3, with 11 bases fitting TRBD2. Trimming at V came to 0 bases and at J to 0 bases, leaving 12 bases not matched to a gene. This CDR3 has 20 residues. Germline V gene lookup returns CDR1 SGHRS and CDR2 YFSETQ.

The chain uses TRBV5-6 and TRBJ1-4, with a weak D call TRBD1 (6 bases). Germline V CDR1 and CDR2: SGHDT, YYEEEE. Trimming stripped 4 bases from V and 5 bases from J, with 15 bases between. The CDR3 extends over 15 amino acids. CDR3 sequence (DNA): TGTGCCAGCAGCCTCTTGGGGGCAGGGAATGAAAAACTGTTTTTT. It is translated as CASSLLGAGNEKLFF.

The V call is TRBV7-2, the J call TRBJ2-7; 9 bases align to TRBD2. V shed 2 bases and J 0 bases; nucleotides not matched to a gene: 5. Germline V CDR1 and CDR2: SGHTA, FQGNSA. The CDR3 loop spans 16 amino acids. This CDR3 is CASSLTSSGVSYEQYF. The CDR3 DNA is TGTGCCAGCAGCTTAACTTCTAGCGGGGTCTCCTACGAGCAGTACTTC.

This rearrangement joins TRBV27 to TRBJ2-5; D is perhaps TRBD1 (5 bases). V dropped 6 bases and J dropped 1 base, with 9 bases sitting between them. This CDR3 comprises 13 residues. Germline V CDR1 and CDR2: MNHEY, SMNVEV (reference sequence). The CDR3 DNA is TGTGCCAGCAGCAGGCAGGGCCAAGAGACCCAGTACTTC. Its protein product is CASSRQGQETQYF.

This chain joins TRBV30 and TRBJ1-5; possibly TRBD1 for D (5 bases). Germline CDR1 GTSNPN, CDR2 SVGIG (reference sequence). This CDR3 has 14 residues. The V and J ends lost 0 bases and 6 bases respectively, with 12 bases between them. CDR3 sequence reads: CAWSVARASQPQHF. The CDR3 nucleotides read TGTGCCTGGAGTGTCGCCAGGGCGTCTCAGCCCCAGCATTTT. Using reference TRBV30 and TRBJ1-5 for the parts outside the CDR3, the full variable domain is SQTIHQWPATLVQPVGSPLSLECTVEGTSNPNLYWYRQAAGRGLQLLFYSVGIGQISSEVPQNLSASRPQDRQFILSSKKLLLSDSGFYLCAWSVARASQPQHFGDGTRLSIL.

This sequence joins TRBV5-1 and TRBJ2-1; TRBD2 aligns across 9 bases. V lost 3 bases and J lost 3; bases outside the gene matches: 1. CDR1 and CDR2 (germline): SGHRS, YFSETQ. This CDR3 region has 14 residues. The CDR3 coding sequence is TGCGCCAGCAGCTATAGCGGGGGCTACAATGAGCAGTTCTTC. Encoded protein: CASSYSGGYNEQFF.

CDR3 amino acids: CATSYRGREQYF. The CDR3 DNA reads TGTGCCACCAGTTACAGGGGAAGAGAGCAGTACTTC. This chain joins TRBV15 and TRBJ2-7; 7 nucleotides match TRBD1. Looked up from germline, CDR1 is LNHNV and CDR2 is YYDKDF (reference sequence). The ends lost 6 bases at V and 7 bases at J; junction bases unmatched: 6. The CDR3 contains 12 residues. The variable domain in full, completed from reference TRBV15 and TRBJ2-7, reads DAMVIQNPRYQVTQFGKPVTLSCSQTLNHNVMYWYQQKSSQAPKLLFHYYDKDFNNEADTPDNFQSRRPNTSFCFLDIRSPGLGDTAMYLCATSYRGREQYFGPGTRLTVT.

This chain links TRBV28 with TRBJ2-3, with TRBD2 matching over 10 bases. Trimming cost V 7 bases and J 1 base; bases outside gene matches: 8. From germline, CDR1 is MDHEN and CDR2 SYDVKM. This CDR3 spans 16 amino acids. In DNA form, the CDR3 reads TGTGCCAGCACCTTAGATCTAGCGGGGGGCACAGATACGCAGTATTTT. Residues: CASTLDLAGGTDTQYF.

The DNA of the CDR3 is TGTGCCAGCAGCTTGAGAGGCGAGCAGTACTTC. Residues: CASSLRGEQYF. The chain combines TRBV7-9 with TRBJ2-7, with D unresolved. CDR3 length equals 11 residues. Germline-derived CDR1 and CDR2 are SEHNR and FQNEAQ (reference sequence). Between the trimmed V and J ends, which lost 3 bases and 6 bases, there was a span of 6 bases.

The V gene is TRBV7-2, the J gene TRBJ2-7; 11 bases agree with TRBD2. The germline V gene has CDR1 SGHTA and CDR2 FQGNSA. V shed 5 bases and J 2 bases; nucleotides not matched to a gene: 5. The CDR3 length is 15 residues. CDR3 in DNA: TGTGCCAGCAGCCTTAGCGGGGGGGCAACCTACGAGCAGTACTTC. This sequence encodes CASSLSGGATYEQYF.

The chain has TRBV5-6 and TRBJ1-2; no definite D call. This CDR3 is built from 14 residues. Germline V gives CDR1 SGHDT, CDR2 YYEEEE. V lost 0 bases to trimming and J lost 3 bases, with 9 bases between them. As DNA, the CDR3 is TGTGCCAGCAGCTTGGGGCAGGTGTACTATGGCTACACCTTC. It yields the protein CASSLGQVYYGYTF. The full variable domain, its missing parts supplied by reference TRBV5-6 and TRBJ1-2, is DAGVTQSPTHLIKTRGQQVTLRCSPKSGHDTVSWYQQALGQGPQFIFQYYEEEERQRGNFPDRFSGHQFPNYSSELNVNALLLGDSALYLCASSLGQVYYGYTFGSGTRLTVV.

The chain recombines TRBV2 with TRBJ1-2; possible D gene TRBD1, 5 bases. V was trimmed by 7 bases and J by 4 bases, leaving 19 bases between them. Germline CDR1 and CDR2: SNHLY and FYNNEI. The CDR3 is 15 residues long. Here the CDR3 DNA reads TGTGCCAGCAAGGTTGACAGCTCATCCAGCTATGGCTACACCTTC. It translates to CASKVDSSSSYGYTF.

The gene calls are TRBV27 and TRBJ1-5, with 8 bases identical to TRBD1. J was trimmed by 8 bases and V by 0 bases; bases with no gene match: 6. This CDR3 region has 15 residues. Germline CDR1 and CDR2: MNHEY and SMNVEV (reference sequence). DNA for the CDR3: TGTGCCAGCAGTTTATCGCCGGACAGGGTGGAGCCCCAGCATTTT. The encoded protein is CASSLSPDRVEPQHF.

Only one count was recorded for this clone. The V call is TRBV28, the J call TRBJ1-1, with D hard to call. V dropped 6 bases and J dropped 2 bases, with 4 bases sitting between them. Germline values: CDR1 MDHEN, CDR2 SYDVKM. The CDR3 runs to 11 residues. CDR3 loop: CASSFNTEAFF. As DNA, the CDR3 is TGTGCCAGCAGCTTTAACACTGAAGCTTTCTTT. The full variable domain, completed using reference TRBV28 and TRBJ1-1, is DVKVTQSSRYLVKRTGEKVFLECVQDMDHENMFWYRQDPGLGLRLIYFSYDVKMKEKGDIPEGYSVSREKKERFSLILESASTNQTSMYLCASSFNTEAFFGQGTRLTVV.

The V gene is TRBV7-9, the J gene TRBJ1-4; TRBD1 aligns across 7 bases. The CDR3 contains 16 residues. The V gene end was trimmed by 8 bases and the J gene end by 5 bases; junction bases not matched to a gene: 14. CDR1 is SEHNR, CDR2 FQNEAQ, per germline (reference sequence). CDR3 sequence reads: CASGYDKGARNEKLFF. CDR3 in DNA: TGTGCCAGCGGTTACGACAAGGGGGCGCGGAATGAAAAACTGTTTTTT.

The chain couples TRBV6-5 to TRBJ1-2; TRBD1 is a possible D gene (5 bases). Trimming took off 0 bases at V and 8 bases at J, with 13 bases between the two ends. This CDR3 is built from 14 residues. The germline gives CDR1 MNHEY, CDR2 SVGAGI. For the CDR3, the DNA is TGTGCCAGCAGTTACTCCCCCCAGGGTGGCGGCTACACCTTC. Residues: CASSYSPQGGGYTF.

The chain carries TRBV5-4 and TRBJ2-3; the match to TRBD2 covers 10 bases. V shed 1 base, J shed 4 bases, and the junction held 6 bases outside the gene matches. Germline V gene lookup returns CDR1 SGHNT and CDR2 YYREEE (reference sequence). CDR3 size: 16 residues. CDR3 amino acids: CASSLSAGGLADTQYF. CDR3 nucleotide sequence: TGTGCCAGCAGCTTGTCAGCGGGGGGGCTGGCAGATACGCAGTATTTT. Using reference TRBV5-4 and TRBJ2-3 for the parts outside the CDR3, the full variable domain is ETGVTQSPTHLIKTRGQQVTLRCSSQSGHNTVSWYQQALGQGPQFIFQYYREEENGRGNFPPRFSGLQFPNYSSELNVNALELDDSALYLCASSLSAGGLADTQYFGPGTRLTVL.

The gene calls are TRBV7-9 and TRBJ2-1; a possible D gene is TRBD1 (6 bases). Germline loops: CDR1 SEHNR, CDR2 FQNEAQ (reference sequence). This CDR3 region has 13 residues. Trimming left V 4 bases short and J 5 bases short, with 9 bases between. In DNA, the CDR3 is TGTGCCAGCAGCTACCGACAGGACAATGAGCAGTTCTTC. It codes for CASSYRQDNEQFF.

The rearrangement links TRBV18 to TRBJ1-6; D not resolved. CDR3 length: 15 amino acids. CDR1 is KGHSH and CDR2 is LQKENI in the germline V gene. V lost 6 bases and J lost 7, with 16 bases in between. CDR3 nucleotides: TGTGCCAGCTCCGCTTTATCGGGTGACAATTCACCCCTCCACTTT. Translating gives CASSALSGDNSPLHF.